This T cell receptor beta chain was retrieved from a study of Graves' ophthalmopathy and Graves' hyperthyroidism. Eligible hyperthyroidism cases comprised new diagnoses of under 2 months' duration in individuals aged 18 to 65. Each diagnosis was determined on the basis of clinical symptoms, serum thyroxine, TRAb, thyroid ultrasound and orbital computed tomography. V lost 6 bases and J 0 bases, leaving 12 bases between the germline ends. The germline CDR1 and CDR2 sequences are PRHDT and FYEKMQ (reference sequence). This CDR3 has 15 residues. Amplification from RNA transcripts yielded the TCR beta CDR3 regions. After a first-round RT-PCR with HTBI primers, a second-round multiplex PCR was run. From the multiplex PCR reads, TCRdb called clonotypes with MiXCR, one entry per CDR3 protein. Among 900,000 to 1,200,000 distinct CDR3 sequences listed, approximately 35% were seen once.

Sequences were obtained from peripheral blood or thyroid tissue (not recorded which). The sequence derives from an adult man with Graves' hyperthyroidism. The gene calls are TRBV13 and TRBJ1-3; D may be TRBD1 (5 bases). CDR3 residues: CASSSGIISGNTIYF. The CDR3 DNA reads TGTGCCAGCAGTTCAGGGATTATCTCTGGAAACACCATATATTTT.